These T cell receptor beta chains were read from a single sample in a study of T cells after yellow fever vaccination. TCRdb fed the 5' RACE reads into MiXCR, producing one record per CDR3 protein. Of tens of thousands of distinct CDR3 sequences in the sample, roughly 7.5% are singletons; the top ten hold 28%. The sequences come from CD8+ T cells sorted from PBMCs, collected more than 13 days after the first yellow fever vaccination. These receptors were collected from a man between 18 and 35 years old who received the YFV17D yellow fever vaccine. Each CDR3 is given with its conserved first and last residue. A D gene is named only where the DNA matches it firmly. Clone size reads once, few, many, or a class if the clone is expanded.

>TRBV6-2/TRBV6-3|.|many|TRBJ1-3
CASSSPGARGQSFGNTIYF
TGTGCCAGCAGTTCACCGGGAGCCCGGGGACAATCCTTCGGAAACACCATATATTTT
>TRBV12-3/TRBV12-4|.|many|TRBJ1-5
CASSLGNQPQHF
TGTGCCAGCAGTTTGGGCAATCAGCCCCAGCATTTT
>TRBV12-3/TRBV12-4|TRBD1|many|TRBJ2-7
CASSSPGQGVYEQYF
TGTGCCAGCAGTAGTCCGGGACAGGGGGTTTACGAGCAGTACTTC
>TRBV7-2|TRBD2|many|TRBJ2-3
CASSPVAGGGRPDTQYF
TGTGCCAGCAGCCCCGTAGCGGGGGGCGGACGTCCAGATACGCAGTATTTT
>TRBV20-1|.|many|TRBJ2-3
CSARDSQSPLRDTQYF
TGCAGTGCTAGAGATAGCCAGAGCCCACTTAGAGATACGCAGTATTTT
>TRBV5-5|.|many|TRBJ2-7
CASSRGLGDYEQYF
TGTGCCAGCAGCCGGGGGCTGGGCGACTACGAGCAGTACTTC
>TRBV6-2/TRBV6-3|.|many|TRBJ2-7
CASASGPAYEQYF
TGTGCCAGCGCCAGCGGGCCGGCCTACGAGCAGTACTTC
>TRBV6-1|TRBD1|many|TRBJ2-3
CASRSGGYYTDTQYF
TGTGCCAGCAGATCAGGGGGCTATTACACAGATACGCAGTATTTT
>TRBV12-3/TRBV12-4|.|many|TRBJ2-4
CASSSRGGGGSHLAKNIQYF
TGTGCCAGCAGTTCCCGTGGGGGAGGGGGCTCCCACTTAGCCAAAAACATTCAGTACTTC
>TRBV15|.|many|TRBJ2-7
CATSTGSDYEQYF
TGTGCCACCAGTACAGGGAGCGACTACGAGCAGTACTTC
>TRBV5-5|.|many|TRBJ2-5
CASSRALGSNQETQYF
TGTGCCAGCAGCCGTGCCCTCGGGAGTAACCAAGAGACCCAGTACTTC
>TRBV20-1|TRBD2|many|TRBJ2-1
CSARVGTSGDNEQFF
TGCAGTGCTAGAGTGGGGACTAGCGGGGACAATGAGCAGTTCTTC
>TRBV5-8|.|many|TRBJ1-6
CASSLIFDGGDSPLHF
TGTGCCAGCAGCTTGATTTTCGACGGGGGTGATTCACCCCTCCACTTT
>TRBV25-1|.|many|TRBJ1-1
CATLVGTEAFF
TGTGCCACGCTGGTCGGCACTGAAGCTTTCTTT
>TRBV19|.|few|TRBJ2-1
CASSNRASYNEQLF
TGTGCCAGTAGTAACCGGGCCTCCTACAATGAGCAGCTCTTC
>TRBV4-1|TRBD2|few|TRBJ2-5
CASSQVAGAGETQYF
TGCGCCAGCAGCCAGGTAGCGGGGGCGGGGGAGACCCAGTACTTC
>TRBV20-1|TRBD1|many|TRBJ1-1
CSARNGDREVTEAFF
TGCAGTGCTAGAAATGGGGACAGGGAGGTCACTGAAGCTTTCTTT
>TRBV3-1|.|many|TRBJ2-1
CASSQGAGGNNEQFF
TGTGCCAGCAGCCAAGGAGCCGGGGGAAACAATGAGCAGTTCTTC
>TRBV4-2|.|many|TRBJ2-5
CASSQERGVETQYF
TGTGCCAGCAGCCAAGAACGAGGAGTTGAGACCCAGTACTTC
>TRBV5-5|TRBD1|many|TRBJ2-1
CASSSPGQGAYNEQFF
TGTGCCAGCAGCTCTCCGGGACAGGGAGCCTACAATGAGCAGTTCTTC